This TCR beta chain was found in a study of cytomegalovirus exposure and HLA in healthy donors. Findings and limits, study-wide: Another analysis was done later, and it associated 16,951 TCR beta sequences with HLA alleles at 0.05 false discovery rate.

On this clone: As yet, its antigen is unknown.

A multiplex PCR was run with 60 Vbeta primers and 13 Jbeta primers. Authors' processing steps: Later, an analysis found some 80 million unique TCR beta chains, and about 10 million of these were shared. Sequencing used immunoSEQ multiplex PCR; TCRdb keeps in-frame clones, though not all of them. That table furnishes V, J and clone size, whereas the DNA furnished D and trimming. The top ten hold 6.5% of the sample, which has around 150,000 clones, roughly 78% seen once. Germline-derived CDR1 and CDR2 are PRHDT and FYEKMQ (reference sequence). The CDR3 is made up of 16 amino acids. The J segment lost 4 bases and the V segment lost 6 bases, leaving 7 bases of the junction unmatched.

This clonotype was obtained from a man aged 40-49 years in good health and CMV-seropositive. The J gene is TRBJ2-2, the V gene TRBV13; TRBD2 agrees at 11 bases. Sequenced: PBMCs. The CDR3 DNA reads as TGTGCCAGCAGAATAGCGGGAGGGCCGGGCACCGGGGAGCTGTTTTTT. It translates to CASRIAGGPGTGELFF. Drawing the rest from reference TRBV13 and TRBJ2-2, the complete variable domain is AAGVIQSPRHLIKEKRETATLKCYPIPRHDTVYWYQQGPGQDPQFLISFYEKMQSDKGSIPDRFSAQQFSDYHSELNMSSLELGDSALYFCASRIAGGPGTGELFFGEGSRLTVL.